This TCR beta chain was obtained from a study of graft-versus-host responses after intestinal transplantation. Across the whole study: Uniformly, recipients were administered anti-thymocyte globulin induction with subsequent tacrolimus and steroids for 3 to 4 years.

Profiled with immunoSEQ multiplex PCR; TCRdb holds only in-frame clones, not every one. The repertoire holds 110,000 to 150,000 clones, around 90% seen once, with roughly 0.19% in the top ten. This clone has just one count. Its antigen is as yet unknown. V shed 0 bases, J shed 0 bases, and the junction held 7 bases outside the gene matches. CDR3 length: 18 residues. CDR1 and CDR2 (germline): SGHDN, FVKESK. Study-wide findings and caveats: Detected in recipient marrow were GvH clones, some of which were first observed in ileum or blood. Researchers found peak circulating GvH clone levels linked to early post-transplant HvG declines. Allografts of one patient group, those with graft-donor T cell macrochimerism, had high graft-versus-host to host-versus-graft clonal ratios.

The rearrangement links TRBV14 to TRBJ1-1; 10 bases line up with TRBD1. This receptor was taken from a human donor who received an intestinal transplant. The source material was unstimulated CD4+ T cells sorted from spleen or lymph node cells, sampled before intestinal transplant. The CDR3 region is CASSQDILGQGMNTEAFF. The CDR3 DNA reads as TGTGCCAGCAGCCAAGATATATTGGGACAGGGGATGAACACTGAAGCTTTCTTT.